Sequencing of this TCR beta chain was carried out in a study of shared clonotypes between healthy human individuals. Whole-study results and caveats: The authors expected sequencing depth to affect clonotype sharing among donors. Rarefaction curves obtained for sorted subsets showed sequencing incomplete despite large depth.

Sequencing was performed with immunoSEQ multiplex PCR; in TCRdb, only in-frame clones are kept and a portion is missing. The data hold over 700,000 clones, with roughly 72% observed a single time. Both subsets, CD45RA+ naive and CD45RA-negative memory, were split from the CD4+ cells. Details on this clone: The target antigen is unknown. Other nucleotide sequences from this sample produce the same CDR3.

The CDR3 loop spans 14 amino acids. Germline V gives CDR1 MDHEN, CDR2 SYDVKM. V was cut by 3 bases and J by 2 bases, with 11 bases left in between. The V and J genes are TRBV28 and TRBJ2-7; TRBD2 might be the D (6 bases). Sample: memory CD4+ T cells sorted from blood. Subset reported: CD45RA-negative fraction. This clonotype was obtained from a woman in her 30s in good health. The CDR3 DNA is TGTGCCAGCAGTTTGCGCGGAGGGACCTACGAGCAGTACTTC. This gives the protein CASSLRGGTYEQYF.